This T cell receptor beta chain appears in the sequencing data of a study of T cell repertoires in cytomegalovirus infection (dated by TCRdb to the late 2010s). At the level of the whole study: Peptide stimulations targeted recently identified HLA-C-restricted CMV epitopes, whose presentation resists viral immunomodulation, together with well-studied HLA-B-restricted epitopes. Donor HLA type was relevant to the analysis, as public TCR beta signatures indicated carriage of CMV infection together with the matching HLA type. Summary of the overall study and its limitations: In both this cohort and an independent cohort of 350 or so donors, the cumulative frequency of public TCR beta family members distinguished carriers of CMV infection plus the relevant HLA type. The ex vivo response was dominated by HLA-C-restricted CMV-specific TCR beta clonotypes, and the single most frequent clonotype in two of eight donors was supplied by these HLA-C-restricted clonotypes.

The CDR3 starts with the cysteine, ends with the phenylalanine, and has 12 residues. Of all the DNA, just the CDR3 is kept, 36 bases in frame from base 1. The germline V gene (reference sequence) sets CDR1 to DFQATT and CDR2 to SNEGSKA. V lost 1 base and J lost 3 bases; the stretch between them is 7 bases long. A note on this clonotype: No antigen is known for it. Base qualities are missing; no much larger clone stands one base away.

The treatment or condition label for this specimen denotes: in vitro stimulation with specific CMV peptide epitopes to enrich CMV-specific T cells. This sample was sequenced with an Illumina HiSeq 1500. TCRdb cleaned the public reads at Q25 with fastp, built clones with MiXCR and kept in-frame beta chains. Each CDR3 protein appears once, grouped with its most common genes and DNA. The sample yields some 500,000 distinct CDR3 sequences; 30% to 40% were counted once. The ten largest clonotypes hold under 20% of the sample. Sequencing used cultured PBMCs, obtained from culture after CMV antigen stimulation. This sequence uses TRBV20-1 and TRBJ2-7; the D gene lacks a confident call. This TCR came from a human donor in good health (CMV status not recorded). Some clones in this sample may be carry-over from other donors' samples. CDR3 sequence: CSARVESYEQYF. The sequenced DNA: TGCAGTGCTAGAGTCGAGAGCTACGAGCAGTACTTC.